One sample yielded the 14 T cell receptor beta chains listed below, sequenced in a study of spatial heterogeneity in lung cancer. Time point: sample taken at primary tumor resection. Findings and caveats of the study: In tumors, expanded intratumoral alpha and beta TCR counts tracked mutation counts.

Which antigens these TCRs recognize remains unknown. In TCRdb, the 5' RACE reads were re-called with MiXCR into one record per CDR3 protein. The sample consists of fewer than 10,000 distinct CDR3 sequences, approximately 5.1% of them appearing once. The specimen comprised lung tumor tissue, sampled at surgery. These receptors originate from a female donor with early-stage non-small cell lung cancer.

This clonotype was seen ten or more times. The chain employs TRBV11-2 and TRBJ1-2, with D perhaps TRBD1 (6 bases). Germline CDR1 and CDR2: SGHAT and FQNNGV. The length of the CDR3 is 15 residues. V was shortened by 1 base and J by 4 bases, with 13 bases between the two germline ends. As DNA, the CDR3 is TGTGCCAGCAGCTTAGGCGCAGGGGAAGCCTATGGCTACACCTTC. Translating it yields CASSLGAGEAYGYTF.

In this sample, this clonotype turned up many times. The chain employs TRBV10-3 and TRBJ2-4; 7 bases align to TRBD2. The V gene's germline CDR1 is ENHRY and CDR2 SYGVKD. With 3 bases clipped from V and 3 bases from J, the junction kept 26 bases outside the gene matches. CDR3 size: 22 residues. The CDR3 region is CAISEGPYSQAGVGLGKNIQYF. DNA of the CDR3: TGTGCCATCAGTGAAGGGCCCTACTCCCAGGCGGGAGTCGGGCTGGGCAAAAACATTCAGTACTTC.

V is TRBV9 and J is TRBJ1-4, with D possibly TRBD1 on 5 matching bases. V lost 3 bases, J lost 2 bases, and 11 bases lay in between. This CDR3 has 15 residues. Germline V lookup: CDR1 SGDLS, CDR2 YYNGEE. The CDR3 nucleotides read TGTGCCAGCAGCGGCGCAGGGCCCACTAATGAAAAACTGTTTTTT. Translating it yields CASSGAGPTNEKLFF.

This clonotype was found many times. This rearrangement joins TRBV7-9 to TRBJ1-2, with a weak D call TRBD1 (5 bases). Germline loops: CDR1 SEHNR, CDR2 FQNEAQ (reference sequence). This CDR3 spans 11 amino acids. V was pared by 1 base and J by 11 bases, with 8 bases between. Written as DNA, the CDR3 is TGTGCCAGCAGCTTAGGACAGAGGTACACCTTC. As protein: CASSLGQRYTF.

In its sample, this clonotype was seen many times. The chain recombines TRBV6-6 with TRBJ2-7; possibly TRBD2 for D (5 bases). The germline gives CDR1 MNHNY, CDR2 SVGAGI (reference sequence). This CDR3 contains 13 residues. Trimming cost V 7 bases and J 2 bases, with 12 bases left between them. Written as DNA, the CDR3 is TGTGCCAGCATCGACCCCGGGACCTACGAGCAGTACTTC. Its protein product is CASIDPGTYEQYF.

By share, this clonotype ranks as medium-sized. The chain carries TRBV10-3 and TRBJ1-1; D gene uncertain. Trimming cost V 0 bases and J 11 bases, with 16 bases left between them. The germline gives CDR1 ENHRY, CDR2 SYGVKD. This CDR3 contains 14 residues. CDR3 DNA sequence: TGTGCCATCAGTGAGTCGACTGCGGGGAGGGTCGCTTTCTTT. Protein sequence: CAISESTAGRVAFF.

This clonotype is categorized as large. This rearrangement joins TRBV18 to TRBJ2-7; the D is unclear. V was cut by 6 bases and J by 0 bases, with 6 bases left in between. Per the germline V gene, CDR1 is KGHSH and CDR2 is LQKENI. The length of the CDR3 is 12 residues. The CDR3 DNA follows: TGTGCCAGCTCCGGCGGCTCCTACGAGCAGTACTTC. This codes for CASSGGSYEQYF.

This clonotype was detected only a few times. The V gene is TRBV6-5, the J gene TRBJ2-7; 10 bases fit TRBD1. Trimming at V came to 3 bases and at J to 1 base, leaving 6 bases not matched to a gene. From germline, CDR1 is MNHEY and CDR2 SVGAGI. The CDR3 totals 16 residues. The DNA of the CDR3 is TGTGCCAGCAGTTATTACGACAGGGGGCCATCCTACGAGCAGTACTTC. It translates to CASSYYDRGPSYEQYF.

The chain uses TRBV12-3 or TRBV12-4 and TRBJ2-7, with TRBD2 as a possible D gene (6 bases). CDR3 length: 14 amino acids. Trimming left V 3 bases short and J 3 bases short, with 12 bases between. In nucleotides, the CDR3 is TGTGCCAGCAGTTTGGACTACATGGACTACGAGCAGTACTTC. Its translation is CASSLDYMDYEQYF.

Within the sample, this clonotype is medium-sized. The CDR3 reads CSVRAEYNEQFF. CDR3 coding DNA: TGCAGCGTTCGGGCGGAGTACAATGAGCAGTTCTTC. This chain links TRBV29-1 with TRBJ2-1, with no clear D. Germline-derived CDR1 and CDR2 are SQVTM and ANQGSEA. Trimming removed 5 bases at V and 4 bases at J, with 9 bases between. This CDR3 is 12 amino acids long.

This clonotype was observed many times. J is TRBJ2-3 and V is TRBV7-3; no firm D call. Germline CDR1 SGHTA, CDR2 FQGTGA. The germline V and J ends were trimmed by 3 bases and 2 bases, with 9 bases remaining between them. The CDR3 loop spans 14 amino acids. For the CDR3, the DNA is TGTGCCAGCAGCTTGGGGTTATTCACAGATACGCAGTATTTT. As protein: CASSLGLFTDTQYF.

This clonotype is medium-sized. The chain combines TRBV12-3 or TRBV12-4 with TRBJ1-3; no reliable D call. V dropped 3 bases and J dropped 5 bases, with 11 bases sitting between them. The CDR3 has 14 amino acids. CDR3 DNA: TGTGCCAGCAGTTTCTCGGGGAGAAGAAACACCATATATTTT. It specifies CASSFSGRRNTIYF.

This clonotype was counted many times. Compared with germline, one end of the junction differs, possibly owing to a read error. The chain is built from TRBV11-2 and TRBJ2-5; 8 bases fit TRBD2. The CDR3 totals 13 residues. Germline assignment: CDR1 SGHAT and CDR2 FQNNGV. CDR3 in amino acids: CASSLDRGGGPHF. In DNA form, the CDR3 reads TGTGCCAGCAGCTTAGATCGGGGCGGGGGGCCACACTTC. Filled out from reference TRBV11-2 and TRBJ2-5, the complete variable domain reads EAGVAQSPRYKIIEKRQSVAFWCNPISGHATLYWYQQILGQGPKLLIQFQNNGVVDDSQLPKDRFSAERLKGVDSTLKIQPAKLEDSAVYLCASSLDRGGGPHFGPGTRLLVL.

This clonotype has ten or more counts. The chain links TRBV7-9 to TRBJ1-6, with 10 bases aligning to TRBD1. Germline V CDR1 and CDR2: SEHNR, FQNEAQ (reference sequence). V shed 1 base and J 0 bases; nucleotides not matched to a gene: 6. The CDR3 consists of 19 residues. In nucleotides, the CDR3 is TGTGCCAGCAGCTTAGGGACAGGGGGATCTATCTCCTATAATTCACCCCTCCACTTT. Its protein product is CASSLGTGGSISYNSPLHF.